One TCR beta chain is described in this entry. Survey-level TCR beta sequencing used the immunoSEQ assay. Produced via immunoSEQ multiplex PCR; TCRdb's table is partial and in-frame only. The data show under 90,000 clones, over 85% seen once. Germline V lookup: CDR1 LNHNV, CDR2 YYDKDF (reference sequence). This CDR3 contains 15 residues. V lost 3 bases, J lost 13 bases, and 14 bases stayed unmatched. The clonotype comes from a man aged 40-55 years with rheumatoid arthritis. Sequencing input: PBMCs. J is TRBJ2-2 and V is TRBV15; 7 bases line up with TRBD1. CDR3 sequence: CATSSHVEGRGLLFF. The DNA for the CDR3 is TGTGCCACCAGCAGCCACGTAGAAGGCAGGGGGTTGCTGTTTTTT.